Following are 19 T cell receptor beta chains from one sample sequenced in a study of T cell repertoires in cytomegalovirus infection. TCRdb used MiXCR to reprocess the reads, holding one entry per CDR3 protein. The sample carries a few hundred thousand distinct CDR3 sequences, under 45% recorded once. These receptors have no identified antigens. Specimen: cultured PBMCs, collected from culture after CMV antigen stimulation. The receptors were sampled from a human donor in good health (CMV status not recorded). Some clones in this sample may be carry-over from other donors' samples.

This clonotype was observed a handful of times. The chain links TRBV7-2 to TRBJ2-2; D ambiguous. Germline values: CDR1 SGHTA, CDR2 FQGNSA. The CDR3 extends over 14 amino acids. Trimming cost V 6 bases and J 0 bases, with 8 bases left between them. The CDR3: CASRRNANTGELFF. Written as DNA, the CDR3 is TGTGCCAGCAGACGGAACGCGAACACCGGGGAGCTGTTTTTT.

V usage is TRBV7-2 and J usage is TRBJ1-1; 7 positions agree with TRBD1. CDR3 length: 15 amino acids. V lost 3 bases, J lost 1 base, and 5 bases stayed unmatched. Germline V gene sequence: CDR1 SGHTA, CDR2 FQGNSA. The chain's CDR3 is CASSLTGQENTEAFF. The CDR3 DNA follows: TGTGCCAGCAGCTTGACTGGACAGGAGAACACTGAAGCTTTCTTT.

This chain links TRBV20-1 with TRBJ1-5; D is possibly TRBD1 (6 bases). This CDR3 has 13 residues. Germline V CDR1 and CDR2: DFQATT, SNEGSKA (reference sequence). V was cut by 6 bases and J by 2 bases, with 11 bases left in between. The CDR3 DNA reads TGCAGTGCCGCAGGGGTTGGCAATCAGCCCCAGCATTTT. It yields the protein CSAAGVGNQPQHF.

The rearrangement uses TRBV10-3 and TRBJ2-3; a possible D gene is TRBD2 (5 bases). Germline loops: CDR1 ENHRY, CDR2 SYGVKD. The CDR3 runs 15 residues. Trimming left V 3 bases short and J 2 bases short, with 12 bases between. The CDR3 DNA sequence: TGTGCCATCAGTGAAGGAGCGGAACCCACAGATACGCAGTATTTT. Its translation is CAISEGAEPTDTQYF.

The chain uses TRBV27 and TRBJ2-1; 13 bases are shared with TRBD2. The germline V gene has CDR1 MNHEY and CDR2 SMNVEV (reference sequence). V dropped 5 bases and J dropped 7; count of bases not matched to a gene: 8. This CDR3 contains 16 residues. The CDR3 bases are TGTGCCAGCAGTACCGGTAGACTAGCGGGGGGTAATGAGCAGTTCTTC. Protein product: CASSTGRLAGGNEQFF.

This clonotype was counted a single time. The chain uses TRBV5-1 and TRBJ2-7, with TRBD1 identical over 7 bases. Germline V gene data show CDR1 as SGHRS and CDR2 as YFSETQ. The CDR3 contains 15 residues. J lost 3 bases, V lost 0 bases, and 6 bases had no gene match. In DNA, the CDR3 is TGCGCCAGCAGCTTGGGAACAGGGGAAGGCTACGAGCAGTACTTC. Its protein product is CASSLGTGEGYEQYF.

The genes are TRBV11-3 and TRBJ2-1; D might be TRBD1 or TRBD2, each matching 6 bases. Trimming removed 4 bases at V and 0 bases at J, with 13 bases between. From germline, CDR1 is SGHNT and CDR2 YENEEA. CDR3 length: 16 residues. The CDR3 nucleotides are TGTGCCAGCAGCTACGGGGGCCCTAGCTCCTACAATGAGCAGTTCTTC. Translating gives CASSYGGPSSYNEQFF.

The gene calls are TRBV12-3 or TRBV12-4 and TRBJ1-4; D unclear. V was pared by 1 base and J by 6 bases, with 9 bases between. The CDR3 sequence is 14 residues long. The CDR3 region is CASSLVGSHEKLFF. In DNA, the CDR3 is TGTGCCAGCAGTTTAGTGGGCAGCCATGAAAAACTGTTTTTT.

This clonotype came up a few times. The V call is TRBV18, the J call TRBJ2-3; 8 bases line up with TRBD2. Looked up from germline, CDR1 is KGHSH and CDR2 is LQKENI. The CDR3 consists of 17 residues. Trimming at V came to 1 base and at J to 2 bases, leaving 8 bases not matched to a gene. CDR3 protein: CASSPRSVAGYTDTQYF. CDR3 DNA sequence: TGTGCCAGCTCACCACGAAGTGTAGCGGGGTACACAGATACGCAGTATTTT.

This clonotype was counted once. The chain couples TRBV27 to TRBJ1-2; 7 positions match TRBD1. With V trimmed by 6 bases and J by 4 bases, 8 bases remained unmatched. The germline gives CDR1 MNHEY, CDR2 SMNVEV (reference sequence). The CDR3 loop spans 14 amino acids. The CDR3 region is CASSGWGQPYGYTF. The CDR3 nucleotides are TGTGCCAGCAGCGGGTGGGGACAGCCCTATGGCTACACCTTC.

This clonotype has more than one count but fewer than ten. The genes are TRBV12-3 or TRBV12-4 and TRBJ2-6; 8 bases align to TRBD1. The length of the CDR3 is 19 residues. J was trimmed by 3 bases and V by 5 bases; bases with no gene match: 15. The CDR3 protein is CASSPRRTGWSGGANVLTF. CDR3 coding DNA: TGTGCCAGCAGTCCCCGAAGGACAGGGTGGAGTGGTGGGGCCAACGTCCTGACTTTC.

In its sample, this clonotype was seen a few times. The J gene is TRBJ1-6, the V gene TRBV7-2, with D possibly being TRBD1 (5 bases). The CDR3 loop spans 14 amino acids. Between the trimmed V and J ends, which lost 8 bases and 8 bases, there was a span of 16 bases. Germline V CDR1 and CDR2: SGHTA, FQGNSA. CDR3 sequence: CASQVTVGDSPLHF. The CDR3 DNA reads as TGTGCCAGCCAAGTGACAGTCGGTGATTCACCCCTCCACTTT.

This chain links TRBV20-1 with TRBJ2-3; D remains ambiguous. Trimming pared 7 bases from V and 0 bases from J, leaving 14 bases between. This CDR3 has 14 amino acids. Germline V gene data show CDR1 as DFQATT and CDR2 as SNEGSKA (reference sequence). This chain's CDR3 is CSGLGFPSTDTQYF. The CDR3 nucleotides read TGCAGTGGTCTCGGGTTCCCTAGCACAGATACGCAGTATTTT.

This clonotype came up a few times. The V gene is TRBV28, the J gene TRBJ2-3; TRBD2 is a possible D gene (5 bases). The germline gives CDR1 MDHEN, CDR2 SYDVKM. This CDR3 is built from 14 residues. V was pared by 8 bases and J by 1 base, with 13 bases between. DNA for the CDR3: TGTGCCAGCGTTGAGGGCGGAGGCACAGATACGCAGTATTTT. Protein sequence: CASVEGGGTDTQYF.

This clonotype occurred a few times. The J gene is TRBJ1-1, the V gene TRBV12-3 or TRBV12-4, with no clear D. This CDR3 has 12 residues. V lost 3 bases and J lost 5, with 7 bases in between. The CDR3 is CASSFRRTEAFF. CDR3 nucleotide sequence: TGTGCCAGCAGTTTCAGGCGGACTGAAGCTTTCTTT.

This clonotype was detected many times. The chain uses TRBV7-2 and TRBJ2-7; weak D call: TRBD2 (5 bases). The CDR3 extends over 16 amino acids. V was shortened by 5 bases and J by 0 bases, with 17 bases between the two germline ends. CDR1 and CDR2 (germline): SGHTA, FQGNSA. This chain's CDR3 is CASSRNSATLSYEQYF. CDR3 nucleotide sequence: TGTGCCAGCAGCCGAAATAGCGCAACCCTCTCCTACGAGCAGTACTTC.

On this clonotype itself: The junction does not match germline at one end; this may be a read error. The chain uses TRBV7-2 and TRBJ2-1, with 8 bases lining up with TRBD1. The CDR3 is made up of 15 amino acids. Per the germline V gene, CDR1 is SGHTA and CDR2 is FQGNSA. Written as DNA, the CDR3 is TGTGCCAGCAGCGTAGCAGGGGGCGCGGTCAATGAGCAGTTCTTC. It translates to CASSVAGGAVNEQFF.

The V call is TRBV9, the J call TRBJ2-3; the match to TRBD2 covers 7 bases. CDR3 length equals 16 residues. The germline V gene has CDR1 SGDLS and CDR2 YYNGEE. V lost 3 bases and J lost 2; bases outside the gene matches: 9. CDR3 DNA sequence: TGTGCCAGCAGCGCCGACTGGACTAGTCCCACAGATACGCAGTATTTT. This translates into CASSADWTSPTDTQYF. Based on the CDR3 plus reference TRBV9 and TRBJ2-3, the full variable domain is DSGVTQTPKHLITATGQRVTLRCSPRSGDLSVYWYQQSLDQGLQFLIQYYNGEERAKGNILERFSAQQFPDLHSELNLSSLELGDSALYFCASSADWTSPTDTQYFGPGTRLTVL.

The CDR3 protein is CASKGVPHNEQFF. The CDR3 region has the DNA TGTGCCAGCAAGGGGGTCCCCCACAATGAGCAGTTCTTC. V and J are TRBV6-5 and TRBJ2-1, with D tentatively TRBD1 (6 bases). V was clipped by 7 bases and J by 5 bases, with 12 bases between them. The CDR3 is made up of 13 amino acids. The germline CDR1 and CDR2 sequences are MNHEY and SVGAGI.